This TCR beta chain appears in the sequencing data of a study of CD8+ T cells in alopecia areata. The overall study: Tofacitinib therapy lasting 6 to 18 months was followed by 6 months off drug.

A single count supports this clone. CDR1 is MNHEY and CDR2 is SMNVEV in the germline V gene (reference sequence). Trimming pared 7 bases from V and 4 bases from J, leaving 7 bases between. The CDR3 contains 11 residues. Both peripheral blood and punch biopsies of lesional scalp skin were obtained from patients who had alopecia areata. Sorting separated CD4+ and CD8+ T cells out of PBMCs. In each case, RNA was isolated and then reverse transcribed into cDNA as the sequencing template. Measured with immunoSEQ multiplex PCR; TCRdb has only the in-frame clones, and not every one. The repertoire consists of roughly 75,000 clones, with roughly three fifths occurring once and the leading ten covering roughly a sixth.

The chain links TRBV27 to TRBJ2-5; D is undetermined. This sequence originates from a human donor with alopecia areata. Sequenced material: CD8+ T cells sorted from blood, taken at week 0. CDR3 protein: CASTSGETQYF. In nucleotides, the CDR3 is TGTGCCAGCACCTCGGGAGAGACCCAGTACTTC.